This T cell receptor (beta chain) is drawn from a study of vaccination and CD4 T cells after COVID-19. Study-level background: Across the group, participants received two doses of either BNT162b2 or mRNA-1273 vaccine. Convalescent patients gave post-COVID blood a median about 91 days post-diagnosis, range 35 to 161. Broader study findings: Spike mono-reactive clones accounted for 304 of the 307 vaccine-specific clones found in convalescent patients.

MiXCR was run by TCRdb on the PCR reads, yielding one entry per CDR3 protein. The profile shows 15,000 to 20,000 distinct CDR3 sequences, less than 65% of them singletons. V was clipped by 2 bases and J by 3 bases; unmatched bases: 7. Germline assignment: CDR1 MNHEY and CDR2 SVGAGI. This CDR3 has 17 residues. Positive PCR results dated from March to December 2020, before the US Alpha, Beta and Delta variants. In its sample, this clonotype was seen a few times. Antigen specificity is unknown. The genes are TRBV6-5 and TRBJ2-5; 12 nucleotides agree with TRBD1. The clonotype originates from a human donor who had recovered from COVID-19. The sample in question was CD4+ T cells from blood, obtained after SARS-CoV-2 vaccination. CDR3 sequence reads: CASSYHLGTGGKETQYF. CDR3 nucleotides: TGTGCCAGCAGTTACCACCTTGGGACAGGGGGCAAAGAGACCCAGTACTTC.